These 9 T cell receptor beta chains share one sample of origin, sequenced in a study of T cells in Graves' hyperthyroidism and ophthalmopathy (dated by TCRdb to between 2017 and 2020). The library relied on multiplex PCR. The sequencer listed for this sample is Illumina HiSeq 2000. Amplification of TCR beta CDR3 regions was carried out from RNA transcripts. A first-round RT-PCR of the TCR CDR3 used the HTBI primer set with the Qiagen OneStep RT-PCR kit. TCRdb applied fastp at Q25 and MiXCR to the public reads, then kept only in-frame beta chains. A single entry per CDR3 protein holds the most common genes and DNA from its merged rows. Counted in this sample were about 740,000 distinct CDR3 sequences; about 15% of them appeared once. The top ten clonotypes cover about 9.4% of the sample. Sequencing was done on a sample of blood. The receptor set was obtained from a woman younger than 30 with Graves' hyperthyroidism.

The chain uses TRBV7-6 and TRBJ2-7; D unclear. V lost 6 bases and J 3 bases, leaving 9 bases between the germline ends. The CDR3 is made up of 12 amino acids. CDR1 and CDR2 (germline): SGHVS, FNYEAQ. The CDR3 sequence: CASSYRVYEQYF. In nucleotides, the CDR3 is TGTGCCAGCAGTTATAGGGTCTACGAGCAGTACTTC.

This clonotype showed up just a few times. The V call is TRBV30, the J call TRBJ2-3; no definite D call. V lost 2 bases to trimming and J lost 4 bases, with 4 bases between them. The CDR3 has 11 amino acids. Germline assignment: CDR1 GTSNPN and CDR2 SVGIG (reference sequence). The CDR3 sequence is CAWSLADTQYF. The CDR3 nucleotides read TGTGCCTGGAGTTTGGCAGATACGCAGTATTTT. Together with reference TRBV30 and TRBJ2-3, the CDR3 gives the full variable domain: SQTIHQWPATLVQPVGSPLSLECTVEGTSNPNLYWYRQAAGRGLQLLFYSVGIGQISSEVPQNLSASRPQDRQFILSSKKLLLSDSGFYLCAWSLADTQYFGPGTRLTVL.

This clonotype was seen ten or more times. This chain connects TRBV20-1 to TRBJ2-5; the D call may be TRBD1 or TRBD2 (5 bases each). Germline V gene sequence: CDR1 DFQATT, CDR2 SNEGSKA (reference sequence). The ends were cut back, 7 bases at V and 5 bases at J, with 11 bases in the middle. The CDR3 is made up of 11 amino acids. The CDR3 region is CSVGVPETQYF. CDR3 bases: TGCAGTGTGGGGGTTCCCGAGACCCAGTACTTC.

The rearrangement links TRBV6-2 or TRBV6-3 to TRBJ2-3; 11 bases are a match to TRBD2. The germline CDR1 and CDR2 sequences are MNHEY and SVGEGT. This CDR3 contains 17 residues. J gave up 2 bases and V 5 bases, and 9 bases lay outside the gene matches. The CDR3 reads CASSLTGLAANTDTQYF. The CDR3 DNA reads TGTGCCAGCAGTCTTACGGGACTAGCGGCCAACACAGATACGCAGTATTTT.

This clonotype was counted at least ten times. The J gene is TRBJ2-1, the V gene TRBV7-9; D is tentatively TRBD1 or TRBD2 (6 bases each). Trimming took 5 bases from V and 12 from J, leaving 14 bases between them. The CDR3 runs 12 residues. Germline values: CDR1 SEHNR, CDR2 FQNEAQ (reference sequence). Written as DNA, the CDR3 is TGTGCCAGCAGCCCGGGACGGGGGCGGCAGTTCTTC. Translation: CASSPGRGRQFF.

This chain uses TRBV4-1 with TRBJ1-2; the D gene is possibly TRBD1 (5 bases). CDR3 length: 14 amino acids. Germline V gives CDR1 MGHRA, CDR2 YSYEKL. Trimming pared 0 bases from V and 6 bases from J, leaving 11 bases between. Here the CDR3 reads CASSQEDRFHGYTF. The CDR3 coding sequence is TGCGCCAGCAGCCAAGAAGACAGATTCCATGGCTACACCTTC.

On this clonotype itself: The missing conserved phenylalanine or tryptophan at the end of this CDR3 makes a read error likely. This chain joins TRBV5-8 and TRBJ1-5; the D gene is possibly TRBD1 (6 bases). The germline CDR1 and CDR2 sequences are SGHTS and YDEGEE. This CDR3 region has 15 residues. Trimming shortened V by 2 bases and J by 7 bases, and 16 bases separated the two germline ends. As DNA, the CDR3 is TGTGCCAGCAGCTTACTACCGGGACAAGGACAGCCCCAGCATTTA. It is translated as CASSLLPGQGQPQHL.

CDR3: CASSIGVGSYEQYF. CDR3 nucleotides: TGTGCCAGTAGTATAGGGGTTGGGTCCTACGAGCAGTACTTC. The chain recombines TRBV19 with TRBJ2-7; no clear D. The CDR3 covers 14 residues. From germline, CDR1 is LNHDA and CDR2 SQIVND (reference sequence). Trimming stripped 1 base from V and 1 base from J, with 8 bases between.

In its sample, this clonotype was seen many times. The chain joins TRBV30 to TRBJ2-3, with D perhaps given as TRBD1 or TRBD2 (5 bases each). The CDR3 contains 20 residues. Trimming took off 0 bases at V and 4 bases at J, with 29 bases between the two ends. Germline-derived CDR1 and CDR2 are GTSNPN and SVGIG (reference sequence). CDR3 protein: CAWSVMRKHTGTSWADTQYF. In nucleotides, the CDR3 is TGTGCCTGGAGTGTGATGAGAAAACACACCGGGACCTCATGGGCAGATACGCAGTATTTT. Full variable domain (remainder filled in from reference TRBV30 and TRBJ2-3): SQTIHQWPATLVQPVGSPLSLECTVEGTSNPNLYWYRQAAGRGLQLLFYSVGIGQISSEVPQNLSASRPQDRQFILSSKKLLLSDSGFYLCAWSVMRKHTGTSWADTQYFGPGTRLTVL.